These T cell receptor beta chains were read from a single sample in a study of T cells in Graves' hyperthyroidism and ophthalmopathy. TCRdb ran MiXCR on the multiplex PCR reads and lists one entry per CDR3 protein. Counted here are 350,000 to 400,000 distinct CDR3 sequences, approximately 15% occurring once; the ten biggest clones make up 30% to 35%. The sequencing sample was made of blood. The receptors stem from a woman in her 30s with Graves' hyperthyroidism. The CDR3 runs from the conserved cysteine through the conserved F or W. D genes are given only for firm matches. Rows may omit the clone size; those that give it use once, few, many or a size class.

CDR3 DNA,CDR3 protein,J gene,V gene,D gene,clone size
TGTGCCAGCAGTTTTAGCGGGAGTGCGTCCTACAATGAGCAGTTCTTC,CASSFSGSASYNEQFF,TRBJ2-1,TRBV12-3/TRBV12-4,TRBD2,many
TGTGCCAGCAGTTTCCTCGACAGGGATGGAACTGAAGCTTTCTTT,CASSFLDRDGTEAFF,TRBJ1-1,TRBV28,TRBD1,many
TGTGCCAGCAGTGTACGAGGGGATGAGCAGTTCTTC,CASSVRGDEQFF,TRBJ2-1,TRBV2,.,.
TGTGCCAGCAGCCACAGATCAGGGGCCAACGTCCTGACTTTC,CASSHRSGANVLTF,TRBJ2-6,TRBV3-1,.,few
TGTGCCAGCAGCGAAGCGGAATTGGGAGCAGATACGCAGTATTTT,CASSEAELGADTQYF,TRBJ2-3,TRBV3-1,.,many
TGTGCCAGCAGCTTAGTGGGACGGTTGAACACCGGGGAGCTGTTTTTT,CASSLVGRLNTGELFF,TRBJ2-2,TRBV7-2,.,.
TGTGCCTGGAAGAGGGTTACCTTGGGGGAGCAGTACTTC,CAWKRVTLGEQYF,TRBJ2-7,TRBV30,.,many
TGTGCCATCAGTGACTACGGACACAAGAACACTGAAGCTTTCTTT,CAISDYGHKNTEAFF,TRBJ1-1,TRBV10-3,.,few
TGTGCCAGTAGTATAGCGGGTAGGGGAGGCGATGAGCAGTTCTTC,CASSIAGRGGDEQFF,TRBJ2-1,TRBV28,TRBD2,.
TGTGCCTGGAGTACCGGGACAGGGTCCTACGAGCAGTACTTC,CAWSTGTGSYEQYF,TRBJ2-7,TRBV30,TRBD1,many
TGTGCCAGCACCTTAATTGGCGGGAGGGCCGGTCACGAGCAGTACTTC,CASTLIGGRAGHEQYF,TRBJ2-7,TRBV27,TRBD2,many
TGTGCCAGCAGGCCCTCGGGCACTGAAAAACTGTTTTTT,CASRPSGTEKLFF,TRBJ1-4,TRBV11-2,.,many
TGTGCCAGCAGCTTAGGACTCTATGGCTACACCTTC,CASSLGLYGYTF,TRBJ1-2,TRBV11-1,.,few
TGTGCCAGCAGCTTAAGGTCTGGCACGGGACTAGCGTGGACCGGGGAGCTGTTTTTT,CASSLRSGTGLAWTGELFF,TRBJ2-2,TRBV7-3,TRBD2,.
TGCAGTGCTAGAGAATACTTTCGGGGCACTGAAGCTTTCTTT,CSAREYFRGTEAFF,TRBJ1-1,TRBV20-1,.,few
TGTGCCAGCAGTTCACACAGGGGTTCGGGAGATACGCAGTATTTT,CASSSHRGSGDTQYF,TRBJ2-3,TRBV27,TRBD1,many
TGTGCCAGCAGTTTAGGCCTTCCCGGGACGCATGAGCAGTTCTTC,CASSLGLPGTHEQFF,TRBJ2-1,TRBV28,.,many
TGTGCCAGCAGCCCCAGGATTGGGGCGGCACCCGGGGAGCTGTTTTTT,CASSPRIGAAPGELFF,TRBJ2-2,TRBV11-2,.,.
TGTGCCTGCGGGACAGCAAATCAGCCCCAGCATTTT,CACGTANQPQHF,TRBJ1-5,TRBV30,TRBD1,.
TGTGCCAGCAGCCAGACCTGGGGTGGCCCCTACGAGCAGTACTTC,CASSQTWGGPYEQYF,TRBJ2-7,TRBV3-1,.,many
TGTGCCAGCACGTTGTCCGGGCGAATGAACACTGAAGCTTTCTTT,CASTLSGRMNTEAFF,TRBJ1-1,TRBV2,.,many
TGTGCCAGCAGCCATGGGACAGCCCTAGCCAAAAACATTCAGTACTTC,CASSHGTALAKNIQYF,TRBJ2-4,TRBV2,TRBD1,many
TGTGCCAGCAGCTTATTTGCGGGGGCCGAGCAGTACTTC,CASSLFAGAEQYF,TRBJ2-7,TRBV11-2,.,many
TGTGCCAGCTCACCATCCGGGACGAACACTGAAGCTTTCTTT,CASSPSGTNTEAFF,TRBJ1-1,TRBV18,.,many
TGTGCCTGGAGTGTACAGACGGGCTATGGCTACACCTTC,CAWSVQTGYGYTF,TRBJ1-2,TRBV30,.,many
TGTGCCAGCTCAAAGGGGGCGGGTCAGCCCCAGCATTTT,CASSKGAGQPQHF,TRBJ1-5,TRBV18,TRBD1,few
TGTGCCAGCAGCGGGGAGAGGGGACTCTATGGCTACACCTTC,CASSGERGLYGYTF,TRBJ1-2,TRBV9,.,.
TGTGCCAGCAGCCCGTCCCTTAGCACAGATACGCAGTATTTT,CASSPSLSTDTQYF,TRBJ2-3,TRBV7-9,.,many
TGTGCCATCAGTGAGGAGGCGGCTTACGAGCAGTACTTC,CAISEEAAYEQYF,TRBJ2-7,TRBV10-3,.,.
TGCGCCAGCAGGGCGACCTCTAGCAATCAGCCCCAGCATTTT,CASRATSSNQPQHF,TRBJ1-5,TRBV5-1,.,few
TGCAGTGCACTGAGACCCGACTCCTACAATGAGCAGTTCTTC,CSALRPDSYNEQFF,TRBJ2-1,TRBV20-1,.,few
TGCAGCGTGGGGACGGGCCAAGAGACCCAGTACTTC,CSVGTGQETQYF,TRBJ2-5,TRBV29-1,.,many
TGTGCCAGCAGTTTGAATCCGGGACAGGGGGGAAATGAGCAGTTCTTC,CASSLNPGQGGNEQFF,TRBJ2-1,TRBV27,TRBD1,many
TGCGCCAGCAGCCAAGACCCACTCGGGGATGAGCAGTTCTTC,CASSQDPLGDEQFF,TRBJ2-1,TRBV4-1,.,many
TGTGCCAGTAGTATTAAACCGGGACAGACCGCCTACGAGCAGTACTTC,CASSIKPGQTAYEQYF,TRBJ2-7,TRBV19,TRBD1,many
TGTGCCAGCAGCCATCGTTGGGGGACAGAGGCAGATACGCAGTATTTT,CASSHRWGTEADTQYF,TRBJ2-3,TRBV11-3,TRBD1,many
TGTGCCAGCAGTCGGGACCCTGCCCTGAACACCGGGGAGCTGTTTTTT,CASSRDPALNTGELFF,TRBJ2-2,TRBV5-4,.,.
TGTGCCACCAGTGATTCTCACGAGGGTAACTACAATGAGCAGTTCTTC,CATSDSHEGNYNEQFF,TRBJ2-1,TRBV24-1,.,.
TGTGCCAGCAGTTTTACCCAGGCCTCACCCCTCCACTTT,CASSFTQASPLHF,TRBJ1-6,TRBV2,.,few
TGTGCCAGTACGTCAAGAGGAGGCTACACCTTC,CASTSRGGYTF,TRBJ1-2,TRBV19,.,few
TGTGCCAGCAGCCTACTGGGGGGACACGACACAGATACGCAGTATTTT,CASSLLGGHDTDTQYF,TRBJ2-3,TRBV11-3,.,many
TGTGCCAGCAGGAGGGGGGGACTAGCGGGCGGGGAGCTGTTTTTT,CASRRGGLAGGELFF,TRBJ2-2,TRBV2,TRBD2,.
TGTGCCAGCACCAGAGTTAGCAATCAGCCCCAGCATTTT,CASTRVSNQPQHF,TRBJ1-5,TRBV6-1,.,many
TGTGCCAGCAGTTTATCAGCGATGACAGGGGGCGGGTCACCCCTCCACTTT,CASSLSAMTGGGSPLHF,TRBJ1-6,TRBV27,TRBD1,many
TGTGCCAGCAGGCGGGACAGGGGGAATTACGAGCAGTACTTC,CASRRDRGNYEQYF,TRBJ2-7,TRBV28,TRBD1,many
TGTGCCAGCAGGGGACTAGCGGGAGTTGAGGAGACCCAGTACTTC,CASRGLAGVEETQYF,TRBJ2-5,TRBV12-3/TRBV12-4,TRBD2,few
TGTGCCAGCAGTTACGGCATCAGTGAGCAGTTCTTC,CASSYGISEQFF,TRBJ2-1,TRBV6-2/TRBV6-3,.,.
TGTGCCAGCAGTGGCTCCGACAGGGCGCATGAAAAACTGTTTTTT,CASSGSDRAHEKLFF,TRBJ1-4,TRBV12-3/TRBV12-4,TRBD1,many
TGTGCCAGCAGTTTCCAGGGGAGCTCCTATAATTCACCCCTCCACTTT,CASSFQGSSYNSPLHF,TRBJ1-6,TRBV27,.,.
TGTGCCAGCAGTTATTCCAGGGAACCCTACAATGAGCAGTTCTTC,CASSYSREPYNEQFF,TRBJ2-1,TRBV6-1,.,many
TGCGCCAGCAGCTTGGTGGAGACCACAGATACGCAGTATTTT,CASSLVETTDTQYF,TRBJ2-3,TRBV5-1,.,.
TGTGCCACCAGCAGAGAGAGACAGGGTACAGATACGCAGTATTTT,CATSRERQGTDTQYF,TRBJ2-3,TRBV15,TRBD1,few
TGTGCCTGGGGAGGGCGTTCTGGTGACGGGGAGCTGTTTTTT,CAWGGRSGDGELFF,TRBJ2-2,TRBV30,.,many
TGTGCCAGCAGTCTACAGGGGGGGGAAGCTTTCTTT,CASSLQGGEAFF,TRBJ1-1,TRBV7-8,TRBD1,many
TGTGCCAGCAGCGATACAGGGGGCTCTGGAAACACCATATATTTT,CASSDTGGSGNTIYF,TRBJ1-3,TRBV3-1,TRBD1,many